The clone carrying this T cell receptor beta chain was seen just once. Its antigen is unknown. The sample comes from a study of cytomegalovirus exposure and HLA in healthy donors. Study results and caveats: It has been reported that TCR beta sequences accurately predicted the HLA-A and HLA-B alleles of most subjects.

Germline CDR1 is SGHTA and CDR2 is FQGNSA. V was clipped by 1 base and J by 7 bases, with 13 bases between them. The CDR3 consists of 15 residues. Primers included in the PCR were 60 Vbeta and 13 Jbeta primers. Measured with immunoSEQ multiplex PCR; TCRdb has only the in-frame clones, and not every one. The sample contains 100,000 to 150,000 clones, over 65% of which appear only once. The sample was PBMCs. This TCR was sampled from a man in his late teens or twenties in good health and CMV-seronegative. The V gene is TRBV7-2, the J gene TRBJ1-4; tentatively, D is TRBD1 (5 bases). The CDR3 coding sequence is TGTGCCAGCAGCTTAGGTGGGGCGTTGAGTGAAAAACTGTTTTTT. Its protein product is CASSLGGALSEKLFF.